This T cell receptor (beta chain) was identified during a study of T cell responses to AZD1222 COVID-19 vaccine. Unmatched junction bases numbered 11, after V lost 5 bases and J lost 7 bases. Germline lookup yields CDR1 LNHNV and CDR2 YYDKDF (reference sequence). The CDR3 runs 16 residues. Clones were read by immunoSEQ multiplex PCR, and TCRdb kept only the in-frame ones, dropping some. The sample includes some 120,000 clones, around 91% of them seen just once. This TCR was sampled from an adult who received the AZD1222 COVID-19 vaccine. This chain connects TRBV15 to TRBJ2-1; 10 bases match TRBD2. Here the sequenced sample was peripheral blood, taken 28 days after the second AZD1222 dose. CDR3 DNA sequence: TGTGCCACCAGCTCCCGTTCTAGCGGGAGAGTGAATGAGCAGTTCTTC. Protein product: CATSSRSSGRVNEQFF.